The clone carrying this T cell receptor (beta chain) was observed many times. Its cognate antigen is unknown. The sample originates from a study of T cells in Graves' hyperthyroidism and ophthalmopathy. Using roughly 9.4 ml of fresh peripheral blood, PBMCs were prepared. Regarding the study as a whole: Ophthalmopathy was separated from stable hyperthyroidism by a 13 V-J model. Before onset, ophthalmopathy was predicted by the model a median approximately 6.5 months earlier. The blood repertoire included most of the expanded thyroid clonotypes above 0.001.

Amplification targeted TCR beta CDR3 regions from RNA transcripts. The HTBI primer set served for first-round RT-PCR of the TCR CDR3. TCRdb itself ran the multiplex PCR reads through MiXCR, one entry per CDR3 protein. The sample carries 490,000 or so distinct CDR3 sequences, just under 20% recorded once. The CDR3 runs 14 residues. The ends were cut back, 8 bases at V and 0 bases at J, with 11 bases in the middle. Sequenced: blood. This sequence was found in a man between 40 and 49 years old with Graves' ophthalmopathy. The chain couples TRBV12-3 or TRBV12-4 to TRBJ2-4; maybe TRBD2 (5 bases). In nucleotides, the CDR3 is TGTGCCAGCGGACTGGGTTTAGCCAAAAACATTCAGTACTTC. It translates to CASGLGLAKNIQYF.